Each of the 21 T cell receptor beta chains below was sequenced from the same sample in a study of T-cell memory formation after mild COVID-19. One entry per CDR3 protein, called by TCRdb with MiXCR from the 5' RACE reads. The table includes 350,000 to 450,000 distinct CDR3 sequences, approximately 14% detected once. The specimen was PBMCs or a T cell subset sorted from them (not recorded which). These receptors were collected from a man younger than 30 who had mild COVID-19 (a few samples of this study predate the infection). Cell type and time point are not known.

This clonotype was counted a few times. The V call is TRBV10-1, the J call TRBJ2-3, with D perhaps TRBD1 or TRBD2 (5 bases each). The CDR3 totals 14 residues. V dropped 6 bases and J dropped 4 bases, with 14 bases sitting between them. CDR1 WNHNN and CDR2 SYGVQD come from the germline V gene (reference sequence). As DNA, the CDR3 is TGCGCCAGCAGCCCATCCGTGGGACCAGATACGCAGTATTTT. It specifies CASSPSVGPDTQYF.

The rearrangement joins TRBV20-1 to TRBJ2-5, with a possible D match to TRBD1 (6 bases). Trimming took off 7 bases at V and 4 bases at J, with 10 bases between the two ends. The CDR3 covers 11 residues. Germline CDR1 and CDR2: DFQATT and SNEGSKA (reference sequence). DNA for the CDR3: TGCAGTGTCAGGGGCAGAGAGACCCAGTACTTC. It is translated as CSVRGRETQYF.

Many counts were recorded for this clonotype. The J gene is TRBJ2-2, the V gene TRBV7-2; D is unclear. Trimming pared 4 bases from V and 7 bases from J, leaving 10 bases between. From germline, CDR1 is SGHTA and CDR2 FQGNSA. CDR3 length equals 13 residues. CDR3 in amino acids: CASSSDSGGELFF. CDR3 DNA: TGTGCCAGCAGCTCAGACTCGGGCGGGGAGCTGTTTTTT. Full variable domain (outside the CDR3, taken from reference TRBV7-2 and TRBJ2-2): GAGVSQSPSNKVTEKGKDVELRCDPISGHTALYWYRQSLGQGLEFLIYFQGNSAPDKSGLPSDRFSAERTGGSVSTLTIQRTQQEDSAVYLCASSSDSGGELFFGEGSRLTVL.

The chain joins TRBV7-6 to TRBJ2-7; no clear D gene. The V gene's germline CDR1 is SGHVS and CDR2 FNYEAQ. V was clipped by 5 bases and J by 3 bases, with 17 bases between them. The CDR3 is 15 residues long. CDR3 bases: TGTGCCAGCAGCGAGACGCTAGGGAACGTCTACGAGCAGTACTTC. Protein product: CASSETLGNVYEQYF.

This clonotype was observed a few times. The chain recombines TRBV5-1 with TRBJ2-7, with 8 bases that match TRBD1. This CDR3 has 15 residues. Unmatched junction bases numbered 10, after V lost 8 bases and J lost 0 bases. CDR1 and CDR2 (germline): SGHRS, YFSETQ. CDR3 sequence reads: CASRLRDRSSYEQYF. CDR3 sequence (DNA): TGCGCCAGTCGGCTCCGGGACAGGAGCTCCTACGAGCAGTACTTC.

This clonotype was observed a few times. This chain uses TRBV7-2 with TRBJ2-6, with 7 bases matching TRBD1. CDR1 and CDR2 (germline): SGHTA, FQGNSA. The CDR3 consists of 19 residues. V lost 6 bases, J lost 1 base, and 15 bases stayed unmatched. The chain's CDR3 is CASRRYRDRSYSGANVLTF. CDR3 coding DNA: TGTGCCAGCAGAAGGTATCGGGACAGATCTTATTCTGGGGCCAACGTCCTGACTTTC.

This clonotype was recorded many times. The chain links TRBV5-6 to TRBJ2-2; the D gene could be TRBD1 or TRBD2 (5 bases each). Germline CDR1 is SGHDT and CDR2 is YYEEEE. This CDR3 has 13 amino acids. Trimming pared 5 bases from V and 10 bases from J, leaving 15 bases between. This CDR3 reads CASSDTGAVELFF. The CDR3 nucleotides read TGTGCCAGCAGTGATACCGGGGCCGTGGAGCTGTTTTTT.

The J gene is TRBJ1-1, the V gene TRBV6-2 or TRBV6-3; D is undetermined. The CDR3 sequence is 14 residues long. Trimming removed 5 bases from V and 6 bases from J, with 16 bases in between. The germline V gene has CDR1 MNHEY and CDR2 SVGEGT. The CDR3 sequence is CASSAGREISEAFF. The CDR3, as DNA: TGTGCCAGCAGTGCCGGACGGGAGATCTCTGAAGCTTTCTTT.

The chain uses TRBV24-1 and TRBJ1-5; 7 nucleotides line up with TRBD1. The trim removed 3 bases at V and 2 bases at J, leaving 6 bases unmatched. This CDR3 is built from 16 residues. CDR1 KGHDR and CDR2 SFDVKD come from the germline V gene. In DNA form, the CDR3 reads TGTGCCACCAGTGATACCCAGGGGGAGGGCAATCAGCCCCAGCATTTT. This encodes CATSDTQGEGNQPQHF.

The chain uses TRBV6-2 or TRBV6-3 and TRBJ2-2; 7 positions match TRBD1. After removal of 2 bases from V and 2 bases from J, the junction contained 2 bases not matched to a gene. The CDR3 consists of 15 residues. CDR1 MNHEY and CDR2 SVGEGT come from the germline V gene. CDR3 region: CASSYDRANTGELFF. The CDR3 DNA reads as TGTGCCAGCAGTTACGACAGGGCCAACACCGGGGAGCTGTTTTTT.

The chain couples TRBV6-2 or TRBV6-3 to TRBJ2-7; a weak D match, TRBD1 (5 bases). The germline V and J ends were trimmed by 0 bases and 2 bases, with 14 bases remaining between them. The CDR3 extends over 16 amino acids. CDR1 and CDR2 from the germline V gene are MNHEY and SVGEGT. The CDR3, as DNA: TGTGCCAGCAGTTACTCCTCAAGGGGAAAGACCTACGAGCAGTACTTC. It encodes CASSYSSRGKTYEQYF.

The chain employs TRBV7-2 and TRBJ1-5; D ambiguous. Germline V lookup: CDR1 SGHTA, CDR2 FQGNSA. This CDR3 spans 14 amino acids. Trimming took 6 bases from V and 3 from J, leaving 12 bases between them. CDR3 DNA sequence: TGTGCCAGCAGACTCCCGGGTCCCAATCAGCCCCAGCATTTT. Amino acids: CASRLPGPNQPQHF.

This clonotype showed up just a few times. This sequence joins TRBV6-2 or TRBV6-3 and TRBJ2-2; the D is unclear. V gave up 2 bases and J gave up 4 bases, with 5 bases separating them. The CDR3 contains 13 residues. The germline V gene has CDR1 MNHEY and CDR2 SVGEGT. The CDR3 reads CASSYRVTGELFF. DNA for the CDR3: TGTGCCAGCAGTTACCGGGTCACCGGGGAGCTGTTTTTT.

The genes are TRBV6-5 and TRBJ1-1; a weak D match, TRBD1 (6 bases). With 2 bases removed from V and 3 bases from J, the gap between germline ends came to 13 bases. Germline CDR1 and CDR2: MNHEY and SVGAGI. The length of the CDR3 is 15 residues. DNA of the CDR3: TGTGCCAGCAGTTACGGGGGGGGCGCGGACACTGAAGCTTTCTTT. Amino acids: CASSYGGGADTEAFF.

Only a few counts were recorded for this clonotype. The chain links TRBV11-2 to TRBJ2-3; D gene uncertain. V gave up 3 bases and J gave up 4 bases, with 20 bases separating them. The CDR3 has 17 amino acids. In germline, CDR1 is SGHAT, CDR2 FQNNGV. For the CDR3, the DNA is TGTGCCAGCAGCTTGACCTCACCCGGTCCTGGGGCAGATACGCAGTATTTT. Encoded protein: CASSLTSPGPGADTQYF. Using reference TRBV11-2 and TRBJ2-3 for the parts outside the CDR3, the full variable domain is EAGVAQSPRYKIIEKRQSVAFWCNPISGHATLYWYQQILGQGPKLLIQFQNNGVVDDSQLPKDRFSAERLKGVDSTLKIQPAKLEDSAVYLCASSLTSPGPGADTQYFGPGTRLTVL.

This clonotype was observed a handful of times. In DNA, the CDR3 is TGCGCCAGCAGCTTGGTTAGGACAGGGGGCACCCAGGCTGAAGCTTTCTTT. Its translation: CASSLVRTGGTQAEAFF. The V and J genes are TRBV5-1 and TRBJ1-1; 11 bases fit TRBD1. The CDR3 totals 17 residues. The germline CDR1 and CDR2 sequences are SGHRS and YFSETQ. The ends lost 0 bases at V and 6 bases at J; junction bases unmatched: 10.

The chain recombines TRBV20-1 with TRBJ2-7; no firm D call. Germline V gene sequence: CDR1 DFQATT, CDR2 SNEGSKA (reference sequence). The CDR3 extends over 14 amino acids. V was shortened by 0 bases and J by 0 bases, with 9 bases between the two germline ends. The CDR3 DNA follows: TGCAGTGCTAGAGACAGAGTTGACTCCTACGAGCAGTACTTC. It yields the protein CSARDRVDSYEQYF.

V usage is TRBV5-8 and J usage is TRBJ2-1, with D possibly TRBD1 on 5 matching bases. This CDR3 has 13 residues. With 6 bases removed from V and 8 bases from J, the gap between germline ends came to 15 bases. The germline CDR1 and CDR2 sequences are SGHTS and YDEGEE. The chain's CDR3 is CASTHQGNDEQFF. In DNA, the CDR3 is TGTGCCAGCACGCACCAGGGAAACGATGAGCAGTTCTTC.

This sequence joins TRBV7-2 and TRBJ2-1; D is tentatively TRBD1 or TRBD2 (5 bases each). This CDR3 is 11 amino acids long. CDR1 SGHTA and CDR2 FQGNSA come from the germline V gene. V gave up 5 bases and J gave up 10 bases, with 9 bases separating them. CDR3 nucleotides: TGTGCCAGCAGCCTGTGGGGGGAGCAGTTCTTC. Amino acids: CASSLWGEQFF.

The rearrangement links TRBV24-1 to TRBJ2-1; D call uncertain. Germline V gene lookup returns CDR1 KGHDR and CDR2 SFDVKD. The V and J ends lost 10 bases and 3 bases respectively, with 15 bases between them. The CDR3 runs 14 residues. CDR3 region: CATTGHGDYNEQFF. DNA for the CDR3: TGTGCCACGACGGGCCACGGAGACTACAATGAGCAGTTCTTC.

The chain couples TRBV5-1 to TRBJ2-5; possibly TRBD1 for D (6 bases). Germline V gene sequence: CDR1 SGHRS, CDR2 YFSETQ. CDR3 length equals 14 residues. V lost 4 bases, J lost 4 bases, and 14 bases lay in between. The CDR3 nucleotides read TGCGCCAGCAGCGGCCGGGACACAGGAGAGACCCAGTACTTC. It is translated as CASSGRDTGETQYF.